The sequence of this T cell receptor (beta chain) was determined in a study of T cell responses to AZD1222 COVID-19 vaccine (dated by TCRdb to the early 2020s). Looking at the study overall: AZD1222 recipients given second doses at about 4 weeks or at about 12 weeks were pooled, since spike-specific TCR depth and breadth were not found to differ between the two schedules. A total of 230 to 250 trial participants underwent TCR sequencing, of whom 207 had received two doses of AZD1222 and roughly 26 had received two doses of the MenACWY control vaccine. Trial participants were enrolled by age into 18-55, 56-69 and 70-plus year subgroups, with around 150, 28 and 57 TCR-sequenced participants respectively. Beyond this particular receptor, the publication reports: Vaccine-associated CD4 TCRs spanned the whole spike protein, with dominant responses in regions 160-218 and 743-854. Reportedly, close to half of the unique spike-specific TCRs recognized epitopes lying outside the regions that are mutated in the B.1.351 and B.1.1.7 variants. Most participants were white British and females outnumbered males, and the authors suggested that clonal diversity may have been underestimated. The 56-69-year group was small, and its depth increase did not reach significance, likely because of low power. Conclusions about previously exposed vaccinees are limited, since just 6 or 7 AZD1222 recipients were seropositive for SARS-CoV-2 at baseline. After two AZD1222 doses, spike-specific TCR breadth and depth were significantly higher than at day 0 and than in MenACWY recipients. Because no day 14 peak-response samples were available, repertoires were characterized only after the peak T cell response.

Of note for this clone: No antigen is known for it. No much larger clone exists at a distance of one base, and base qualities are not known.

The CDR3 regions of human TCRbeta chains were subjected to immunosequencing. Under the source paper's analysis protocol: TCRs in the repertoires were compared against a reference library of SARS-CoV-2-specific TCRs that had been generated with the MIRA antigen-specificity platform. Breadth was defined as the fraction of unique TCRs that were SARS-CoV-2-associated, and depth was defined as the fraction of total T cells that were SARS-CoV-2-associated. Using the MIRA data, each spike-specific TCR was mapped to the spike region that the TCR reacts to and placed in a CD4 or CD8 class. Log10-transformed breadth and depth values were compared by one-way ANOVA with Sidak's multiple comparisons tests. The table was pulled from immuneACCESS by TCRdb, which kept in-frame rearrangements only. Such tables lose some clones; where checked, under half of the loss comes from unresolved V genes, and the rest has no known cause. V and J calls and clone size are given by that table; D and trimming were obtained from the DNA. In all, the sample holds about 120,000 clones, and about 90% of those were seen once. Jointly, the top ten make up 7% to 8.5% of the sample.

In light of the paper, this sample's time point label describes: baseline before first vaccination. Samples from vaccinated people were obtained from the UK trials COV001 and COV002, which included a single-blind randomized controlled phase 2/3 trial of AZD1222 (ChAdOx1 nCoV-19) in healthy adults. Trial participant PBMC samples were collected at day 0 and day 28 after the second dose for TCRbeta chain sequencing. CDR3 length: 14 amino acids, cysteine to phenylalanine. Of all the DNA, just the CDR3 is kept, 42 bases in frame from base 1. Looking up the germline V gene (reference sequence) yields CDR1 GTSNPN and CDR2 SVGIG. V is trimmed back by 5 bases and J by 4 bases, and the junction contains 11 bases that no gene match accounts for.

This TCR was sampled from an adult in good health. Sequencing was performed on peripheral blood, taken on day 0 of AZD1222 vaccination. The chain couples TRBV30 to TRBJ2-7; TRBD1 matches 7 bases in the middle. The CDR3 reads CAWGDYDRDYEQYF. Read as DNA, the sequence is TGTGCCTGGGGTGATTACGACAGGGATTACGAGCAGTACTTC.